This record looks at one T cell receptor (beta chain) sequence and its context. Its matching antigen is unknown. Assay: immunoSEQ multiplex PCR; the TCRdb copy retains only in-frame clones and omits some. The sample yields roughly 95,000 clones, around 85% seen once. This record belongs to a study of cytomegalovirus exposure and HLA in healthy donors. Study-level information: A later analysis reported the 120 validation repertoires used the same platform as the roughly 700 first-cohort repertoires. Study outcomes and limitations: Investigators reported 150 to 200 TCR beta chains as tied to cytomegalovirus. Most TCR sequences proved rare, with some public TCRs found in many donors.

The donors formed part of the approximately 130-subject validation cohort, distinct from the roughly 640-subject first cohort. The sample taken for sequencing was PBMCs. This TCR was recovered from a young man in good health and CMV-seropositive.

The CDR3 loop reads CASSLHGGSGQETQYF. The CDR3 DNA is TGCGCCAGCAGCCTCCACGGGGGTAGCGGCCAAGAGACCCAGTACTTC. J is TRBJ2-5 and V is TRBV4-1; D may be TRBD2 (6 bases). From germline, CDR1 is MGHRA and CDR2 YSYEKL. Trimming removed 4 bases at V and 1 base at J, with 16 bases between. This CDR3 spans 16 amino acids.